What follows are 26 T cell receptor beta chains derived from one specimen sequenced in a study of neoadjuvant nivolumab and ipilimumab in lung cancer. This table comes from immunoSEQ multiplex PCR, and its TCRdb copy is limited to in-frame clones, with some not included. Here the sample spans 30,000 to 35,000 clones, more than 85% being singletons. Source: peripheral blood, taken after neoadjuvant nivolumab, alone or with ipilimumab, at or shortly before surgery. Receptor source: an adult with non-small cell lung cancer.

The rearrangement links TRBV6-5 to TRBJ1-2, with D perhaps TRBD1 (5 bases). The CDR3 has 14 residues. Germline V gene sequence: CDR1 MNHEY, CDR2 SVGAGI. The germline V and J ends were trimmed by 6 bases and 6 bases, with 17 bases remaining between them. This chain's CDR3 is CASRGPGGINGYTF. CDR3 nucleotides: TGTGCCAGCAGGGGCCCCGGGGGGATAAATGGCTACACCTTC.

This sequence joins TRBV6-1 and TRBJ2-1; D is uncertain. The germline V and J ends were trimmed by 6 bases and 3 bases, with 15 bases remaining between them. This CDR3 has 15 residues. CDR1 is MNHNS, CDR2 SASEGT, per germline. The DNA of the CDR3 is TGTGCCAGCAGGGCCAGTAACGGTTTCTACAATGAGCAGTTCTTC. Residues: CASRASNGFYNEQFF.

The rearrangement links TRBV18 to TRBJ1-1, with D uncertain. Trimming took off 1 base at V and 0 bases at J, with 6 bases between the two ends. The CDR3 consists of 14 residues. The germline V gene has CDR1 KGHSH and CDR2 LQKENI. The CDR3 DNA reads TGTGCCAGCTCACCACAGGAGTTGAACACTGAAGCTTTCTTT. Its protein product is CASSPQELNTEAFF.

The chain is built from TRBV7-2 and TRBJ2-7; D uncertain. Germline V gene lookup returns CDR1 SGHTA and CDR2 FQGNSA. The CDR3 has 12 amino acids. V lost 1 base and J lost 3, with 4 bases in between. This CDR3 reads CASSLDFYEQYF. The CDR3 DNA follows: TGTGCCAGCAGCTTAGACTTCTACGAGCAGTACTTC.

V and J are TRBV13 and TRBJ2-3, with D possibly TRBD2 on 5 matching bases. Germline CDR1 PRHDT, CDR2 FYEKMQ (reference sequence). V gave up 5 bases and J gave up 5 bases, with 5 bases separating them. The length of the CDR3 is 11 residues. The CDR3 is CASSRGDTQYF. In DNA, the CDR3 is TGTGCCAGCAGCCGGGGAGATACGCAGTATTTT.

The chain joins TRBV27 to TRBJ1-2; TRBD1 matches at 7 bases. Germline-derived CDR1 and CDR2 are MNHEY and SMNVEV (reference sequence). J was trimmed by 8 bases and V by 6 bases; bases with no gene match: 9. The CDR3 has 13 amino acids. Written as DNA, the CDR3 is TGTGCCAGCAGGGGAACAGGGGAACGGGGCTACACCTTC. Its protein product is CASRGTGERGYTF.

The rearrangement links TRBV5-1 to TRBJ1-1, with 8 bases aligning to TRBD1. Germline CDR1 SGHRS, CDR2 YFSETQ. This CDR3 is built from 13 residues. V dropped 5 bases and J dropped 4; count of bases not matched to a gene: 4. The CDR3 DNA sequence: TGCGCCAGCAGACAGGGGGTTGGCACTGAAGCTTTCTTT. This gives the protein CASRQGVGTEAFF.

This sequence joins TRBV6-5 and TRBJ1-1; 7 bases fit TRBD1. This CDR3 region has 13 residues. Germline V gene data show CDR1 as MNHEY and CDR2 as SVGAGI. J lost 5 bases, V lost 7 bases, and 7 bases had no gene match. The CDR3 DNA is TGTGCCAGCACCAGACAGGGTAGAACTGAAGCTTTCTTT. Its translation is CASTRQGRTEAFF.

This clone has a single count. This sample also contains other DNA sequences that code for the same CDR3. The J gene is TRBJ2-3, the V gene TRBV18, with TRBD2 identical over 7 bases. V lost 3 bases to trimming and J lost 4 bases; unmatched junction nucleotides: 7. Germline V lookup: CDR1 KGHSH, CDR2 LQKENI. The CDR3 is 15 amino acids. CDR3 bases: TGTGCCAGCTCACCGCCTAGCGGAGAAGCAGATACGCAGTATTTT. This codes for CASSPPSGEADTQYF.

V is TRBV6-5 and J is TRBJ2-1; D unclear. The CDR3 totals 11 residues. V gave up 9 bases and J gave up 4 bases, with 7 bases separating them. Germline V gives CDR1 MNHEY, CDR2 SVGAGI. The CDR3 spells CARAVYNEQFF. DNA of the CDR3: TGTGCCAGGGCGGTTTACAATGAGCAGTTCTTC.

V gene TRBV18 combines with J gene TRBJ1-4; TRBD1 matches at 7 bases. The CDR3 runs to 14 residues. V was clipped by 3 bases and J by 5 bases; unmatched bases: 3. Germline values: CDR1 KGHSH, CDR2 LQKENI. The CDR3: CASSPGQLNEKLFF. CDR3 coding DNA: TGTGCCAGCTCACCGGGACAGCTAAATGAAAAACTGTTTTTT.

V gene TRBV28 combines with J gene TRBJ2-7; D is perhaps TRBD2 (5 bases). The CDR3 runs 14 residues. Trimming pared 4 bases from V and 2 bases from J, leaving 12 bases between. Germline V gene lookup returns CDR1 MDHEN and CDR2 SYDVKM. The CDR3 here is CASSSREAPYEQYF. The CDR3 DNA reads as TGTGCCAGCAGTTCCCGGGAAGCCCCCTACGAGCAGTACTTC. The variable domain in full, with the rest retrieved from reference TRBV28 and TRBJ2-7, is DVKVTQSSRYLVKRTGEKVFLECVQDMDHENMFWYRQDPGLGLRLIYFSYDVKMKEKGDIPEGYSVSREKKERFSLILESASTNQTSMYLCASSSREAPYEQYFGPGTRLTVT.

Turning to this clone: Other DNA sequences in this sample translate to the same CDR3. The chain recombines TRBV6-5 with TRBJ1-2; the D gene is possibly TRBD1 (5 bases). CDR1 and CDR2 (germline): MNHEY, SVGAGI. The CDR3 is made up of 14 amino acids. The V and J ends lost 0 bases and 5 bases respectively, with 10 bases between them. Here the CDR3 reads CASSYSGGRYGYTF. In DNA form, the CDR3 reads TGTGCCAGCAGTTACTCGGGGGGAAGATATGGCTACACCTTC.

A few counts support this clone. The chain employs TRBV10-3 and TRBJ2-7, with 11 nucleotides matching TRBD2. V was pared by 10 bases and J by 0 bases, with 11 bases of the junction left unmatched. The CDR3 contains 16 residues. Germline CDR1 is ENHRY and CDR2 is SYGVKD. DNA of the CDR3: TGTGCCAGCCGCGGGACTAGCGGAAGGAGCTCCTACGAGCAGTACTTC. It specifies CASRGTSGRSSYEQYF.

V usage is TRBV6-1 and J usage is TRBJ1-5; possible D gene TRBD1, 5 bases. Germline CDR1 MNHNS, CDR2 SASEGT. Trimming took off 2 bases at V and 9 bases at J, with 17 bases between the two ends. The CDR3 contains 15 residues. The CDR3: CASSESGGARVPQHF. In DNA, the CDR3 is TGTGCCAGCAGTGAATCAGGTGGGGCTCGAGTGCCCCAGCATTTT.

The chain links TRBV11-3 to TRBJ2-3; 14 bases are a match to TRBD2. Germline V gene data show CDR1 as SGHNT and CDR2 as YENEEA. The CDR3 runs 16 residues. Trimming took 4 bases from V and 3 from J; bases not matched to a gene: 3. CDR3 DNA sequence: TGTGCCAGCAGCTCGGGACTAGCGGGAGTGACAGATACGCAGTATTTT. As protein: CASSSGLAGVTDTQYF.

This clone came up once. This rearrangement joins TRBV5-1 to TRBJ1-1, with 9 bases fitting TRBD1. CDR1 is SGHRS, CDR2 YFSETQ, per germline. V shed 4 bases, J shed 1 base, and the junction held 5 bases outside the gene matches. The CDR3 runs to 15 residues. The DNA for the CDR3 is TGCGCCAGCAGCAGGACAGGGGAGAAGAACACTGAAGCTTTCTTT. Protein: CASSRTGEKNTEAFF. Looking up the rest from reference TRBV5-1 and TRBJ1-1 gives the full variable domain: KAGVTQTPRYLIKTRGQQVTLSCSPISGHRSVSWYQQTPGQGLQFLFEYFSETQRNKGNFPGRFSGRQFSNSRSEMNVSTLELGDSALYLCASSRTGEKNTEAFFGQGTRLTVV.

This chain uses TRBV6-1 with TRBJ2-1, with 9 bases aligning to TRBD2. The CDR3 is 14 amino acids. Germline V gives CDR1 MNHNS, CDR2 SASEGT. V dropped 4 bases and J dropped 8; count of bases not matched to a gene: 6. The CDR3 coding sequence is TGTGCCAGCAGTGTTGTAGCGGGAGCCGATGAGCAGTTCTTC. Its translation: CASSVVAGADEQFF.

CDR3 sequence reads: CASSRTGRTEAFF. The CDR3 coding sequence is TGTGCCAGCTCACGGACAGGGAGGACTGAAGCTTTCTTT. The chain combines TRBV18 with TRBJ1-1, with 8 bases that match TRBD1. The germline CDR1 and CDR2 sequences are KGHSH and LQKENI. The V gene end was trimmed by 4 bases and the J gene end by 5 bases; junction bases not matched to a gene: 3. This CDR3 region has 13 residues.

This chain connects TRBV6-6 to TRBJ1-2, with 9 bases that match TRBD1. Germline V lookup: CDR1 MNHNY, CDR2 SVGAGI (reference sequence). Trimming cost V 6 bases and J 5 bases; bases outside gene matches: 4. The CDR3 consists of 13 residues. CDR3 sequence: CASREGQGYGYTF. The CDR3 DNA is TGTGCCAGCAGGGAGGGACAGGGATATGGCTACACCTTC.

The gene calls are TRBV9 and TRBJ2-7; D unclear. The V end lost 0 bases, the J end lost 0 bases, and 7 bases lay between the germline ends. This CDR3 spans 14 amino acids. CDR1 and CDR2 (germline): SGDLS, YYNGEE. For the CDR3, the DNA is TGTGCCAGCAGCGTAGACAGTAACTCCTACGAGCAGTACTTC. Translating it yields CASSVDSNSYEQYF.

CDR3 sequence: CASSLDSKELFF. The CDR3 DNA sequence: TGTGCCAGCAGTCTGGACAGCAAGGAGCTGTTTTTT. The chain has TRBV6-5 and TRBJ2-2, with D possibly matching TRBD1 (6 bases). V was trimmed by 5 bases and J by 10 bases, leaving 11 bases between them. The V gene's germline CDR1 is MNHEY and CDR2 SVGAGI. CDR3 length: 12 residues.

The CDR3 spells CASSLARGDSYEQYF. DNA of the CDR3: TGTGCCAGCAGCTTAGCGCGGGGAGACTCCTACGAGCAGTACTTC. The genes are TRBV7-4 and TRBJ2-7; TRBD2 is a possible D gene (6 bases). This CDR3 has 15 residues. V lost 0 bases to trimming and J lost 0 bases, with 9 bases between them. CDR1 is SGHVT and CDR2 is SQSDAQ in the germline V gene.

V is TRBV6-5 and J is TRBJ1-5; D unclear. The germline V and J ends were trimmed by 2 bases and 1 base, with 12 bases remaining between them. Germline V gene data show CDR1 as MNHEY and CDR2 as SVGAGI. The CDR3 spans 16 residues. The CDR3 DNA is TGTGCCAGCAGTTACCATAAACCACCGAGCAATCAGCCCCAGCATTTT. Protein: CASSYHKPPSNQPQHF.

The chain joins TRBV5-4 to TRBJ2-7, with 10 bases lining up with TRBD2. V shed 2 bases, J shed 0 bases, and the junction held 2 bases outside the gene matches. The CDR3 spans 15 residues. Germline assignment: CDR1 SGHNT and CDR2 YYREEE (reference sequence). The CDR3 region is CASSLGLAASYEQYF. As DNA, the CDR3 is TGTGCCAGCAGCTTAGGACTAGCGGCCTCCTACGAGCAGTACTTC.

V and J are TRBV11-3 and TRBJ1-1, with D unresolved. Germline V CDR1 and CDR2: SGHNT, YENEEA. The V end lost 5 bases, the J end lost 4 bases, and 11 bases lay between the germline ends. CDR3 size: 13 residues. The CDR3 bases are TGTGCCAGCAGCCACCCCCCAGGCACTGAAGCTTTCTTT. Protein sequence: CASSHPPGTEAFF. The complete variable domain, with remaining parts taken from reference TRBV11-3 and TRBJ1-1, reads EAGVVQSPRYKIIEKKQPVAFWCNPISGHNTLYWYLQNLGQGPELLIRYENEEAVDDSQLPKDRFSAERLKGVDSTLKIQPAELGDSAVYLCASSHPPGTEAFFGQGTRLTVV.